The rows below give T cell receptor beta chains drawn from one sample of a study of Ad26.COV2.S vaccination and SARS-CoV-2 variants. Produced via immunoSEQ multiplex PCR; TCRdb's table is partial and in-frame only. The sample holds 200,000 to 300,000 clones, over 75% seen once. This sample comprised peripheral blood, obtained in a trial of Ad26.COV2.S vaccine versus placebo. These receptors were obtained from a person aged 18 to 59 who received the Ad26.COV2.S COVID-19 vaccine or a placebo. CDR3s include the opening cysteine and the closing phenylalanine or tryptophan. A D gene is named only where the DNA matches it firmly. Clone size appears in some rows only: once, few, many, or a class for an expanded clone.

v_call: TRBV19; clone_size: few; j_call: TRBJ2-6; d_call: .; cdr3_nt: TGTGCCAGTAGTATGGTAAGGGGTAGCTCTGGGGCCAACGTCCTGACTTTC; cdr3_aa: CASSMVRGSSGANVLTF
v_call: TRBV6-4; clone_size: .; j_call: TRBJ2-4; d_call: TRBD1; cdr3_nt: TGTGCCAGCAGCGCTGTTCGGACAGGGAATTACTTC; cdr3_aa: CASSAVRTGNYF
v_call: TRBV9; clone_size: .; j_call: TRBJ1-3; d_call: .; cdr3_nt: TGTGCCAGCAGCCAAAGCGACGCGAGCTCTGGAAACACCATATATTTT; cdr3_aa: CASSQSDASSGNTIYF
v_call: TRBV27; clone_size: once; j_call: TRBJ2-1; d_call: TRBD1; cdr3_nt: TGTGCCAGCAGTACGACAGGGGGCAATGAGCAGTTCTTC; cdr3_aa: CASSTTGGNEQFF
v_call: TRBV5-1; clone_size: .; j_call: TRBJ2-7; d_call: .; cdr3_nt: TGCGCTCGAAGGTCCCTTAATTGTGAGCAGTACTTC; cdr3_aa: CARRSLNCEQYF
v_call: TRBV9; clone_size: .; j_call: TRBJ1-4; d_call: .; cdr3_nt: TGTGCCAGCAGCGTAGGGGACGGGAATGAAAAACTGTTTTTT; cdr3_aa: CASSVGDGNEKLFF
v_call: TRBV3-1/TRBV3-2; clone_size: .; j_call: TRBJ2-7; d_call: .; cdr3_nt: TGTGCCAGCAGCCGTATGCCCCCCGGGGGCGCGTCCTACGAGCAGTACTTC; cdr3_aa: CASSRMPPGGASYEQYF
v_call: TRBV28; clone_size: .; j_call: TRBJ2-7; d_call: .; cdr3_nt: TGTGCCAGCAGGTCAGGACGGAGGGACGAGCAGTACTTC; cdr3_aa: CASRSGRRDEQYF
v_call: TRBV28; clone_size: .; j_call: TRBJ2-2; d_call: .; cdr3_nt: TGTGCCAGCACCCAAGGGGGGAACAGGGAGCTGTTTTTT; cdr3_aa: CASTQGGNRELFF
v_call: TRBV5-5; clone_size: once; j_call: TRBJ2-7; d_call: .; cdr3_nt: TGTGCCAGCAGTTCCCGCACAGGGCTCTTAACCTACGAGCAGTACTTC; cdr3_aa: CASSSRTGLLTYEQYF
v_call: TRBV6-5; clone_size: few; j_call: TRBJ2-7; d_call: .; cdr3_nt: TGTGCCAGCAAAGATGGGTTGTCCTACGAGCAGTACTTC; cdr3_aa: CASKDGLSYEQYF
v_call: TRBV7-2; clone_size: .; j_call: TRBJ1-5; d_call: .; cdr3_nt: TGTGCCAGCAGCTTAAGCCATAGCAATCAGCCCCAGCATTTT; cdr3_aa: CASSLSHSNQPQHF
v_call: TRBV5-1; clone_size: .; j_call: TRBJ2-5; d_call: TRBD2; cdr3_nt: TGCGCCAGCAAGACGAGCGGGGGCGTCATGACGGGAGAGACCCAGTACTTC; cdr3_aa: CASKTSGGVMTGETQYF
v_call: TRBV5-6; clone_size: .; j_call: TRBJ1-6; d_call: TRBD1; cdr3_nt: TGTGCCAGCAGCGGGAGACAGGGAGGTTCACCCCTCCACTTT; cdr3_aa: CASSGRQGGSPLHF
v_call: TRBV5-4; clone_size: .; j_call: TRBJ1-1; d_call: .; cdr3_nt: TGTGCCAGCAGCCGGGACTCTGCGAGGAACACTGAAGCTTTCTTT; cdr3_aa: CASSRDSARNTEAFF
v_call: TRBV7-3; clone_size: .; j_call: TRBJ2-7; d_call: TRBD2; cdr3_nt: TGTGCCAGCAGCCCGCGGGGGGGCTACGAGCAGTACTTC; cdr3_aa: CASSPRGGYEQYF
v_call: TRBV30; clone_size: .; j_call: TRBJ2-5; d_call: TRBD2; cdr3_nt: TGTGCCTGTCGTCGAGCGGGGGGGCAAGAGACCCAGTACTTC; cdr3_aa: CACRRAGGQETQYF
v_call: TRBV6-4; clone_size: few; j_call: TRBJ2-1; d_call: TRBD2; cdr3_nt: TGTGCCAGCAGTGACTCGGGGAGGACTAGCGTCCCCTACAATGAGCAGTTCTTC; cdr3_aa: CASSDSGRTSVPYNEQFF
v_call: TRBV28; clone_size: .; j_call: TRBJ1-5; d_call: .; cdr3_nt: TGTGCCAGCAGAATCGGGACGCAGGGTAGTAATCAGCCCCAGCATTTT; cdr3_aa: CASRIGTQGSNQPQHF
v_call: TRBV28; clone_size: .; j_call: TRBJ1-5; d_call: .; cdr3_nt: TGTGCCAGCAGACTGGACAGAAACGGGCAGCCCCAGCATTTT; cdr3_aa: CASRLDRNGQPQHF
v_call: TRBV7-2; clone_size: .; j_call: TRBJ2-7; d_call: .; cdr3_nt: TGTGCCAGCAGCCCCCGGACACTTAGTTACGAGCAGTACTTC; cdr3_aa: CASSPRTLSYEQYF
v_call: TRBV5-1; clone_size: .; j_call: TRBJ1-1; d_call: .; cdr3_nt: TGCGCCAGCAGCTTGAGCGGTGGAGAAGCTGAAGCTTTCTTT; cdr3_aa: CASSLSGGEAEAFF
v_call: TRBV19; clone_size: .; j_call: TRBJ1-1; d_call: TRBD1; cdr3_nt: TGTGCCAGTAGTATAGATCAGGGCAGGGGGACTGAAGCTTTCTTT; cdr3_aa: CASSIDQGRGTEAFF
v_call: TRBV24-1; clone_size: .; j_call: TRBJ2-1; d_call: .; cdr3_nt: TGTGCCACCAGTGATTTCGGCGAGGCGGATGAGCAGTTCTTC; cdr3_aa: CATSDFGEADEQFF
v_call: TRBV7-9; clone_size: .; j_call: TRBJ2-5; d_call: .; cdr3_nt: TGTGCCAGCAGCTCCCTAAGGACTACACAAGAGACCCAGTACTTC; cdr3_aa: CASSSLRTTQETQYF
v_call: TRBV7-8; clone_size: .; j_call: TRBJ1-6; d_call: .; cdr3_nt: TGTGCCAGCAGCTTAGGGGGGAGGGTACGTAATTCACCCCTCCACTTT; cdr3_aa: CASSLGGRVRNSPLHF
v_call: TRBV30; clone_size: .; j_call: TRBJ2-5; d_call: .; cdr3_nt: TGTGCCTGGAGCCGGGAGTCGGAGACCCAGTACTTC; cdr3_aa: CAWSRESETQYF
v_call: TRBV28; clone_size: .; j_call: TRBJ1-2; d_call: .; cdr3_nt: TGTGCCAGCAGTGTCCCGGGGGGAGCCTATGGCTACACCTTC; cdr3_aa: CASSVPGGAYGYTF
v_call: TRBV29-1; clone_size: .; j_call: TRBJ2-1; d_call: TRBD1; cdr3_nt: TGCAGCGTCTGGATAGGAGACAGGGGCTACAATGAGCAGTTCTTC; cdr3_aa: CSVWIGDRGYNEQFF